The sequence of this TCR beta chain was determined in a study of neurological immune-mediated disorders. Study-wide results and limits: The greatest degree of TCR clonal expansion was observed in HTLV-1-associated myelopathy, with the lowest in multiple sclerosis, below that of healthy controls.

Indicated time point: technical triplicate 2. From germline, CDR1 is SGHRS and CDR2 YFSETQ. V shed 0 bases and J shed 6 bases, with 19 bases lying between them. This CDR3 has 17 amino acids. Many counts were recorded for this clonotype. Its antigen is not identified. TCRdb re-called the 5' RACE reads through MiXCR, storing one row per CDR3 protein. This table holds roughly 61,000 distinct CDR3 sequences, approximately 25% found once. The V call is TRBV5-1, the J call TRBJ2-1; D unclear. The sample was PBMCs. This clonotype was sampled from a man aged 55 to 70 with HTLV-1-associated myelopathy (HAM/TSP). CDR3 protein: CASSLAPSTQGLNEQFF. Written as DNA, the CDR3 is TGCGCCAGCAGCTTGGCACCTAGTACCCAAGGGCTCAATGAGCAGTTCTTC. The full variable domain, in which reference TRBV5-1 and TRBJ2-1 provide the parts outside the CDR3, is KAGVTQTPRYLIKTRGQQVTLSCSPISGHRSVSWYQQTPGQGLQFLFEYFSETQRNKGNFPGRFSGRQFSNSRSEMNVSTLELGDSALYLCASSLAPSTQGLNEQFFGPGTRLTVL.